This T cell receptor (beta chain) derives from a study of blood T cell repertoires in COVID-19. Across the study: T cells, B-cell-depleted T cells, or PBMCs supplied cDNA or gDNA.

CDR3 length: 17 amino acids. Germline V gene sequence: CDR1 SGHRS, CDR2 YFSETQ. V was clipped by 0 bases and J by 1 base, with 16 bases between them. Generated by immunoSEQ multiplex PCR, the TCRdb table keeps only in-frame clones and is missing some. The repertoire has 72,000 or so clones, around 85% of them found once; the top ten carry about a third. V gene TRBV5-1 combines with J gene TRBJ2-5, with D possibly TRBD2 on 5 matching bases. The sample taken for sequencing was peripheral blood. This clonotype was sampled from a woman of 80 years or more with active or convalescent COVID-19. CDR3 region: CASSLGAGRPTQETQYF. CDR3 coding DNA: TGCGCCAGCAGCTTGGGTGCGGGTAGGCCAACCCAAGAGACCCAGTACTTC.